These 13 T cell receptor beta chains were all obtained from the same sample, sequenced in a study of glioma-infiltrating T cells. Using RNA template, CDR3s of TCR alpha and beta were amplified with iRepertoire arm-PCR. Using its own MiXCR run on the multiplex PCR reads, TCRdb lists one record per CDR3 protein. The sample lists about 94,000 distinct CDR3 sequences, approximately 22% seen once, with 5.5% to 7.5% in the top ten. Sequencing was performed on glioma tissue, nonneoplastic brain tissue, or PBMCs (not recorded which). The receptors were gathered from a human donor with low-grade glioma or glioblastoma, undergoing nonglioma brain surgery, or in good health (not recorded which).

This clonotype was seen at least ten times. The chain combines TRBV27 with TRBJ2-3; D might be TRBD2 (6 bases). The germline V and J ends were trimmed by 5 bases and 8 bases, with 17 bases remaining between them. The CDR3 sequence is 14 residues long. In germline, CDR1 is MNHEY, CDR2 SMNVEV (reference sequence). The CDR3 coding sequence is TGTGCCAGCAGTATCGGGACTTATGCGGGTACGCAGTATTTT. Translated: CASSIGTYAGTQYF.

At least ten counts were recorded for this clonotype. This chain links TRBV2 with TRBJ1-2; D is possibly TRBD1 (6 bases). V dropped 4 bases and J dropped 7 bases, with 13 bases sitting between them. Germline assignment: CDR1 SNHLY and CDR2 FYNNEI. This CDR3 comprises 13 residues. The DNA for the CDR3 is TGTGCCAGCAGTGGGGGACAAAGTCGTGGCTACACCTTC. Translating gives CASSGGQSRGYTF.

Comments on this clonotype: A read error is possible here, since a much larger clone lies one base away. The rearrangement uses TRBV2 and TRBJ1-6, with unresolved D. The CDR3 length is 17 residues. Trimming left V 9 bases short and J 5 bases short, with 23 bases between. The germline V gene has CDR1 SNHLY and CDR2 FYNNEI. The CDR3 spells CARPSTPGQLNNSPLHF. The CDR3 DNA follows: TGTGCCAGGCCATCGACCCCGGGCCAGCTCAATAATTCACCCCTCCACTTT.

This clonotype was counted many times. The chain is built from TRBV2 and TRBJ2-5, with 15 positions matching TRBD2. Looked up from germline, CDR1 is SNHLY and CDR2 is FYNNEI. Unmatched junction bases numbered 3, after V lost 7 bases and J lost 3 bases. The CDR3 consists of 15 residues. CDR3 sequence reads: CASMRTSGGEETQYF. CDR3 coding DNA: TGTGCCAGCATGCGGACTAGCGGGGGGGAAGAGACCCAGTACTTC.

This clonotype was recorded at least ten times. This chain joins TRBV7-2 and TRBJ2-7, with D tentatively TRBD1 (5 bases). The CDR3 contains 13 residues. The V end lost 3 bases, the J end lost 6 bases, and 12 bases lay between the germline ends. Per germline, CDR1 SGHTA and CDR2 FQGNSA. CDR3 nucleotides: TGTGCCAGCAGCTTCGGACACCCCCGCGAGCAGTACTTC. Its translation is CASSFGHPREQYF.

This clonotype has at least ten counts. CDR3 sequence (DNA): TGTGCCAGCAGTTACGAACAGGGCTCCTACGAGCAGTACTTC. Translated, it gives CASSYEQGSYEQYF. The rearrangement joins TRBV6-6 to TRBJ2-7; D might be TRBD1 (6 bases). Germline V CDR1 and CDR2: MNHNY, SVGAGI (reference sequence). The V end lost 2 bases, the J end lost 0 bases, and 8 bases lay between the germline ends. This CDR3 has 14 residues.

In its sample, this clonotype was seen a few times. This rearrangement joins TRBV12-3 or TRBV12-4 to TRBJ1-2, with 7 positions matching TRBD1. Unmatched junction bases numbered 4, after V lost 7 bases and J lost 2 bases. This CDR3 is 13 amino acids long. The CDR3 bases are TGTGCCAGCACCCGGGACAGAAACTATGGCTACACCTTC. Translated: CASTRDRNYGYTF.

This clonotype was observed a single time. It may be a read error: a sequence one base away is much more abundant. The chain combines TRBV2 with TRBJ2-3; TRBD1 matches at 7 bases. This CDR3 has 15 amino acids. Germline loops: CDR1 SNHLY, CDR2 FYNNEI. This CDR3 is CAGSKDRAVGDTQYF. The DNA of the CDR3 is TGTGCCGGCAGTAAAGACAGGGCCGTGGGTGATACGCAGTATTTT.

V is TRBV5-1 and J is TRBJ2-3; 8 positions match TRBD2. The CDR3 is 15 amino acids. With V trimmed by 5 bases and J by 4 bases, 9 bases remained unmatched. Germline loops: CDR1 SGHRS, CDR2 YFSETQ. In nucleotides, the CDR3 is TGCGCCAGCAGACCCCCGGGGGGGGCCTCAGATACGCAGTATTTT. It specifies CASRPPGGASDTQYF. The full variable domain, completed using reference TRBV5-1 and TRBJ2-3, is KAGVTQTPRYLIKTRGQQVTLSCSPISGHRSVSWYQQTPGQGLQFLFEYFSETQRNKGNFPGRFSGRQFSNSRSEMNVSTLELGDSALYLCASRPPGGASDTQYFGPGTRLTVL.

This clonotype was found many times. The chain has TRBV12-3 or TRBV12-4 and TRBJ1-5; unclear D gene. The CDR3 is made up of 13 amino acids. Trimming left V 1 base short and J 6 bases short, with 7 bases between. The CDR3 reads CASSLGIGQPQHF. The DNA of the CDR3 is TGTGCCAGCAGTTTAGGAATCGGTCAGCCCCAGCATTTT.

V usage is TRBV4-1 and J usage is TRBJ1-1; 7 bases map to TRBD1. The ends lost 0 bases at V and 5 bases at J; junction bases unmatched: 3. Germline values: CDR1 MGHRA, CDR2 YSYEKL. The length of the CDR3 is 14 residues. The chain's CDR3 is CASSQDGTETEAFF. The CDR3 nucleotides read TGCGCCAGCAGCCAAGATGGGACAGAGACTGAAGCTTTCTTT.

This clonotype was seen ten or more times. V and J are TRBV27 and TRBJ2-1; the D gene is possibly TRBD1 (5 bases). The CDR3 spans 15 residues. V lost 7 bases and J lost 8, with 21 bases in between. Germline CDR1 is MNHEY and CDR2 is SMNVEV (reference sequence). CDR3 in DNA: TGTGCCAGCAAGGGGTCACGAAGAACTGGTGATGAGCAGTTCTTC. It codes for CASKGSRRTGDEQFF.

This chain links TRBV4-1 with TRBJ1-2, with a weak D call TRBD1 (6 bases). The V end lost 4 bases, the J end lost 5 bases, and 17 bases lay between the germline ends. The CDR3 contains 15 residues. From germline, CDR1 is MGHRA and CDR2 YSYEKL. CDR3 loop: CASSPGTPDLYGYTF. The CDR3 DNA sequence: TGCGCCAGCAGCCCAGGGACACCCGATCTTTATGGCTACACCTTC.